The rows below give T cell receptor beta chains drawn from one sample of a study of blood T cell repertoires in COVID-19. Method: immunoSEQ multiplex PCR; TCRdb's copy keeps in-frame clones and lacks some. This sample has 200,000 or so clones, with 70% to 90% found just once. The sample comprised PBMCs or T cells enriched from blood (not recorded which). The receptors originated from a man between 25 and 39 years old who had recovered from COVID-19. The CDR3 runs from the conserved cysteine through the conserved F or W. For some rows the clone size is stated as once, few or many, or as a class when expanded; others skip it.

TRBV27,.,CASRNAGNYGYTF
TRBV4-2,.,CASSGQGENYGYTF
TRBV4-1,few,CASSHLNEQFF
TRBV30,.,CAWSVIMRVGYTF
TRBV3-1/TRBV3-2,.,CASSQEPRSYEQYF
TRBV2,.,CASSSSYEQYF
TRBV7-2,.,CASSLSTGNTEAFF
TRBV19,.,CASSGRDRGYTGELFF
TRBV27,.,CASRPFGGGTEAFF
TRBV7-7,.,CASSPMLAGGSYEQYF
TRBV7-9,.,CASSSTVGQGGGNTIYF
TRBV5-6,.,CASGRTGSYEQYF
TRBV6-1,.,CASSEGGTNTGELFF
TRBV25-1,.,CASSDPRSSYNEQFF
TRBV28,.,CASSLMAPEAFF
TRBV29-1,.,CSANSGVTEAFF
TRBV5-3,.,CARSQGLVPSSYEQYF
TRBV2,.,CASTGVADSPLHF
TRBV27,.,CASSLEFSGELFF
TRBV7-2,few,CASSSFSGETEAFF
TRBV7-2,.,CASSPKVVASGSPDTQYF
TRBV18,.,CASSPPGSLSLYEQYF
TRBV28,.,CASSLSLSGILVEQFF
TRBV7-2,.,CASSKQEGPLHF
TRBV30,.,CAWAGQGGEKLFF
TRBV5-4,.,CASSTTSGVYNEQFF
TRBV5-4,.,CASSSSTSGSHNEQFF
TRBV10-1,.,CASSGGTSGNNEQFF
TRBV4-1,.,CASSQDQGEKSTIYF
TRBV9,.,CASSPSRAKETQYF
TRBV6-5,.,CASRRQGSTDTQYF
TRBV7-2,.,CASSVQGMNTEAFF
TRBV18,.,CASSPLARGEYGYTF
TRBV10-1,once,CASSGSRAGVQYF
TRBV30,.,CAWSVPPTEVSYGYTF
TRBV7-9,.,CASSFIPTMNTEAFF
TRBV5-1,.,CASSLEGLAVETQYF
TRBV11-3,.,CASRKGTATGELFF
TRBV19,.,CASRRLDREDGAFF
TRBV2,.,CASSYGTANTEAFF
TRBV5-1,.,CASSSGTSISTGELFF
TRBV5-6,.,CASSLGRGPTTGTQYF
TRBV19,.,CASSSGQISGNTIYF
TRBV30,.,CAWIRTGQVTGELFF